These T cell receptor beta chains were read from a single sample in a study of regulatory T cells in long-lasting Graves disease. TCRdb passed the multiplex PCR reads through MiXCR, listing each CDR3 protein once. Among 350,000 to 450,000 distinct CDR3 sequences listed, around 21% were seen once. The starting material was peripheral blood mononuclear cells (PBMCs), obtained when the disease was refractory, from a patient treated with antithyroid drugs. These receptors all stem from a female donor with Graves disease. Each CDR3 is given with its conserved first and last residue. Fields, in order: clone size, D gene, V gene, J gene, CDR3 DNA, CDR3 protein. The D gene is left open where the match is weak. The size of a clone is reported for some rows only, either as once, few or many, or as a class for expanded clones.

abundance: -
d_gene: -
v_gene: TRBV7-2
j_gene: TRBJ2-1
CDR3nt: TGTGCCAGCAGGGGCGGGGCTTACAATGAGCAGTTCTTC
CDR3aa: CASRGGAYNEQFF

abundance: -
d_gene: -
v_gene: TRBV30
j_gene: TRBJ1-2
CDR3nt: TGTGCCTTGGGGGCGGACTATGGCTACACCTTC
CDR3aa: CALGADYGYTF

abundance: many
d_gene: -
v_gene: TRBV7-9
j_gene: TRBJ2-5
CDR3nt: TGTGCCAGCAGCTTACTTCAACCGTACCAAGAGACCCAGTACTTC
CDR3aa: CASSLLQPYQETQYF

abundance: many
d_gene: -
v_gene: TRBV24-1
j_gene: TRBJ1-5
CDR3nt: TGTGCCACCAGTGATTTCGGGGGGACGGTTCACAATCAGCCCCAGCATTTT
CDR3aa: CATSDFGGTVHNQPQHF

abundance: few
d_gene: TRBD2
v_gene: TRBV19
j_gene: TRBJ2-2
CDR3nt: TGTGCCAGTAAACTAGCGGGAGGTCTGGGCACCGGGGAGCTGTTTTTT
CDR3aa: CASKLAGGLGTGELFF

abundance: many
d_gene: -
v_gene: TRBV10-3
j_gene: TRBJ2-5
CDR3nt: TGTGCCATCAGTGAGTCGATAGGGGGTTTGGAGACCCAGTACTTC
CDR3aa: CAISESIGGLETQYF

abundance: many
d_gene: -
v_gene: TRBV12-3/TRBV12-4
j_gene: TRBJ2-1
CDR3nt: TGTGCCAGCAGTTTAGCGGGCTTAATGGGGGAGCAGTTCTTC
CDR3aa: CASSLAGLMGEQFF

abundance: once
d_gene: -
v_gene: TRBV5-8
j_gene: TRBJ1-2
CDR3nt: TGTGCCAGCAGCTTGTCGATCGGAGCTAACTATGGCTACACCTTC
CDR3aa: CASSLSIGANYGYTF

abundance: many
d_gene: -
v_gene: TRBV11-2
j_gene: TRBJ2-7
CDR3nt: TGTGCCAGCAGCTTCGGAAGGGTCTACGAGCAGTACTTC
CDR3aa: CASSFGRVYEQYF

abundance: many
d_gene: TRBD1
v_gene: TRBV2
j_gene: TRBJ2-7
CDR3nt: TGTGCCAGCAAGGGACAGGGCTACGAGCAGTACTTC
CDR3aa: CASKGQGYEQYF

abundance: -
d_gene: TRBD1
v_gene: TRBV19
j_gene: TRBJ1-1
CDR3nt: TGTGCCAGTAGTAAGACAGGGGAACGGATGATGAACACTGAAGCTTTCTTT
CDR3aa: CASSKTGERMMNTEAFF

abundance: -
d_gene: TRBD2
v_gene: TRBV12-5
j_gene: TRBJ2-1
CDR3nt: TGTGCTAGTGGTTTGAGGCCGAACCCCGGGACTAGCGGGAGTGAAGCCTCCTACAATGAGCAGTTCTTC
CDR3aa: CASGLRPNPGTSGSEASYNEQFF

abundance: many
d_gene: TRBD1
v_gene: TRBV28
j_gene: TRBJ1-5
CDR3nt: TGTGCCAGCAGTTGGGACAGGGCTTCCGAGAGGCAAGGTCAGCCCCAGCATTTT
CDR3aa: CASSWDRASERQGQPQHF

abundance: few
d_gene: TRBD2
v_gene: TRBV19
j_gene: TRBJ2-2
CDR3nt: TGTGCCAGTAGTGCGACTAGCGGTACGAACACCGGGGAGCTGTTTTTT
CDR3aa: CASSATSGTNTGELFF

abundance: -
d_gene: -
v_gene: TRBV4-3
j_gene: TRBJ1-2
CDR3nt: TGCGCCAGCAGCCAAGATCCGTCTACAGGATATGGCTACACCTTC
CDR3aa: CASSQDPSTGYGYTF

abundance: -
d_gene: TRBD1
v_gene: TRBV11-2
j_gene: TRBJ2-7
CDR3nt: TGTGCCAGCAGCCCCCAACCGGGACAGGGCATCTACGAGCAGCACTTC
CDR3aa: CASSPQPGQGIYEQHF

abundance: many
d_gene: -
v_gene: TRBV2
j_gene: TRBJ2-7
CDR3nt: TGTGCCAGCAGTGGCTCTCAGGTACTAGAGCAGTACTTC
CDR3aa: CASSGSQVLEQYF

abundance: many
d_gene: -
v_gene: TRBV5-6
j_gene: TRBJ1-1
CDR3nt: TGTGCCAGCAGCTTATTAGCAAACACTGAAGCTTTCTTT
CDR3aa: CASSLLANTEAFF

abundance: -
d_gene: -
v_gene: TRBV5-1
j_gene: TRBJ2-6
CDR3nt: TGCGCCAGCCGACAGAACTCTGGGGCCAACGTCCTGACTTTC
CDR3aa: CASRQNSGANVLTF

abundance: -
d_gene: -
v_gene: TRBV20-1
j_gene: TRBJ1-1
CDR3nt: TGCAGTGCTAGAGATCAGGGTAACACTGAAGCTTTCTTT
CDR3aa: CSARDQGNTEAFF

abundance: -
d_gene: TRBD2
v_gene: TRBV18
j_gene: TRBJ2-3
CDR3nt: TGTGCCAGCTCACTAACCGGGACTAGCTCGCGAGATACGCAGTATTTT
CDR3aa: CASSLTGTSSRDTQYF

abundance: -
d_gene: -
v_gene: TRBV27
j_gene: TRBJ2-3
CDR3nt: TGTGCCAGCAGTTTACGGGACACTAATACGCAGTATTTT
CDR3aa: CASSLRDTNTQYF

abundance: few
d_gene: TRBD2
v_gene: TRBV7-3
j_gene: TRBJ2-7
CDR3nt: TGTGCCAGCAGCTTAACGGGACTAGCGGGAGCGGTAGCTGGGGAGCAGTACTTC
CDR3aa: CASSLTGLAGAVAGEQYF

abundance: many
d_gene: -
v_gene: TRBV18
j_gene: TRBJ2-5
CDR3nt: TGTGCCAGCTCACCACTGAGGACTAAACATCAAGAGACCCAGTACTTC
CDR3aa: CASSPLRTKHQETQYF

abundance: many
d_gene: -
v_gene: TRBV28
j_gene: TRBJ2-5
CDR3nt: TGTGCCAGCAGTTTACCCCCCGCCGGGGCACCCCGATCGGAGACCCAGTACTTC
CDR3aa: CASSLPPAGAPRSETQYF

abundance: many
d_gene: -
v_gene: TRBV28
j_gene: TRBJ1-1
CDR3nt: TGTGCCAGCAGTTCCCCCCGCACTGAAGCTTTCTTT
CDR3aa: CASSSPRTEAFF

abundance: many
d_gene: TRBD1
v_gene: TRBV10-3
j_gene: TRBJ2-7
CDR3nt: TGTGCCATCAGGGCGGGACAGGCCTCCTACGAGCAGTACTTC
CDR3aa: CAIRAGQASYEQYF

abundance: -
d_gene: TRBD1
v_gene: TRBV6-5
j_gene: TRBJ2-5
CDR3nt: TGTGCCAGCAGTTACTCCCGGGACAGGGGGACTAGCAGGGAGACCCAGTACTTC
CDR3aa: CASSYSRDRGTSRETQYF

abundance: many
d_gene: TRBD1
v_gene: TRBV28
j_gene: TRBJ1-1
CDR3nt: TGTGCCAGCAGTTACAGGGGGCTCACTGAAGCTTTCTTT
CDR3aa: CASSYRGLTEAFF

abundance: -
d_gene: -
v_gene: TRBV5-1
j_gene: TRBJ1-1
CDR3nt: TGCGCCAGCAGCTTGCTCTGGGGGCGGGCTGAAGCTTTCTTT
CDR3aa: CASSLLWGRAEAFF

abundance: -
d_gene: -
v_gene: TRBV12-3/TRBV12-4
j_gene: TRBJ1-1
CDR3nt: TGTGCCAGCAGTTTGGGGCAGGCACTAGGGGCTTTCTTT
CDR3aa: CASSLGQALGAFF

abundance: few
d_gene: TRBD2
v_gene: TRBV7-2
j_gene: TRBJ2-2
CDR3nt: TGTGCCAGCAGCCGGACTAGCGGGTACACCGGGGAGCTGTTTTTT
CDR3aa: CASSRTSGYTGELFF

abundance: many
d_gene: -
v_gene: TRBV2
j_gene: TRBJ1-5
CDR3nt: TGTGCCAGCAGTGTAGGCGGCAATCAGCCCCAGCATTTT
CDR3aa: CASSVGGNQPQHF

abundance: many
d_gene: -
v_gene: TRBV18
j_gene: TRBJ2-5
CDR3nt: TGTGCCAGCTCAATGATTGAAGAAGAGACCCAGTACTTC
CDR3aa: CASSMIEEETQYF

abundance: -
d_gene: TRBD1
v_gene: TRBV20-1
j_gene: TRBJ2-5
CDR3nt: TGCAGTGCTATAAAAGACAGGGGTGAGACCCAGTACTTC
CDR3aa: CSAIKDRGETQYF

abundance: many
d_gene: -
v_gene: TRBV24-1
j_gene: TRBJ1-2
CDR3nt: TGTGCCACCAGTGATGTCGGAGCTAACTATGGCTACACCTTC
CDR3aa: CATSDVGANYGYTF

abundance: -
d_gene: -
v_gene: TRBV11-2
j_gene: TRBJ2-2
CDR3nt: TGTGCCAGCAGCCCGACCCTTTTAGGCACCGGGGAGCTGTTTTTT
CDR3aa: CASSPTLLGTGELFF

abundance: many
d_gene: TRBD1
v_gene: TRBV28
j_gene: TRBJ1-1
CDR3nt: TGTGCCAGCAGTTTGACAGGGGGCGCGACTGAAGCTTTCTTT
CDR3aa: CASSLTGGATEAFF

abundance: -
d_gene: TRBD2
v_gene: TRBV11-3
j_gene: TRBJ2-1
CDR3nt: TGTGCCAGCAGCTTACTTCCTAGCGGGCTCAATGAGCAGTTCTTC
CDR3aa: CASSLLPSGLNEQFF

abundance: many
d_gene: -
v_gene: TRBV27
j_gene: TRBJ1-2
CDR3nt: TGTGCCAGCAGTTTATCTGGGGTGGCGGAGGGCTACACCTTC
CDR3aa: CASSLSGVAEGYTF